The clone carrying this TCR beta chain was seen at least ten times. The antigen remains unidentified. The CDR3 length is 14 residues. V was pared by 6 bases and J by 4 bases, with 5 bases of the junction left unmatched. Germline-derived CDR1 and CDR2 are MNHEY and SMNVEV (reference sequence). This sample's TCRbeta library carried unique molecular identifier barcodes. MiXCR, run by TCRdb on the PCR reads, gives a single entry per CDR3 protein. The repertoire holds under 250,000 distinct CDR3 sequences, with roughly 7.1% as singletons. The entry originates in a study of T-cell reconstitution after alpha-beta-depleted transplantation in children. Study-level findings and limits: Surviving recipient T cells and thymic progenitors produced the high day-60 TCRbeta diversity seen in some patients. T-cell counts and diversity at one year post-transplant came mainly from newly produced T cells.

The receptor was isolated from a boy under 10 years old with acute lymphoblastic leukemia, due to receive a stem cell transplant. Sequenced material: PBMCs, taken before TCRalphabeta/CD19-depleted stem cell transplant. The gene calls are TRBV27 and TRBJ1-5; 8 bases agree with TRBD1. CDR3 region: CASSRTGTNQPQHF. CDR3 coding DNA: TGTGCCAGCAGCCGGACAGGGACGAATCAGCCCCAGCATTTT.